Listed here are 14 T cell receptor beta chains from one sample, sequenced in a study of cytomegalovirus exposure and HLA in healthy donors. A multiplex PCR was run with 60 Vbeta primers and 13 Jbeta primers. Clones were read by immunoSEQ multiplex PCR, and TCRdb kept only the in-frame ones, dropping some. Of approximately 180,000 clones listed, approximately 70% are singletons. Specimen: PBMCs. All receptors come from a woman between 25 and 40 years old in good health and CMV-seronegative.

The V and J genes are TRBV7-2 and TRBJ2-1; 15 bases map to TRBD2. The CDR3 runs 17 residues. V dropped 4 bases and J dropped 7; count of bases not matched to a gene: 8. Germline CDR1 is SGHTA and CDR2 is FQGNSA. In DNA, the CDR3 is TGTGCCAGCAGCTCTGGGACTAGCGGGAGGAAAAGGAATGAGCAGTTCTTC. Protein product: CASSSGTSGRKRNEQFF.

The V gene is TRBV25-1, the J gene TRBJ1-2, with TRBD1 as a possible D gene (5 bases). This CDR3 comprises 12 residues. V was clipped by 3 bases and J by 5 bases, with 7 bases between them. Germline loops: CDR1 MGHDK, CDR2 SYGVNS. The CDR3 nucleotides read TGTGCCAGCAGTGAGACAGTTTATGGCTACACCTTC. Translating it yields CASSETVYGYTF.

V usage is TRBV6-5 and J usage is TRBJ2-3; D might be TRBD2 (5 bases). CDR1 MNHEY and CDR2 SVGAGI come from the germline V gene. CDR3 length: 14 residues. Between the trimmed V and J ends, which lost 2 bases and 4 bases, there was a span of 10 bases. DNA for the CDR3: TGTGCCAGCAGTTACGTTCGGGGTGCAGATACGCAGTATTTT. It codes for CASSYVRGADTQYF.

This clone has only a few counts. The chain couples TRBV2 to TRBJ1-5; D uncertain. Germline V gives CDR1 SNHLY, CDR2 FYNNEI. The CDR3 length is 16 residues. Trimming shortened V by 1 base and J by 11 bases, and 21 bases separated the two germline ends. CDR3 bases: TGTGCCAGCAGTGAAGGGGGAGGAGGACCCAAGGCGTCCCAGCATTTT. Translating gives CASSEGGGGPKASQHF. The whole variable domain, filled in from reference TRBV2 and TRBJ1-5, reads EPEVTQTPSHQVTQMGQEVILRCVPISNHLYFYWYRQILGQKVEFLVSFYNNEISEKSEIFDDQFSVERPDGSNFTLKIRSTKLEDSAMYFCASSEGGGGPKASQHFGDGTRLSIL.

The gene calls are TRBV13 and TRBJ1-6; D ambiguous. The V end lost 5 bases, the J end lost 5 bases, and 13 bases lay between the germline ends. This CDR3 comprises 15 residues. Germline V lookup: CDR1 PRHDT, CDR2 FYEKMQ (reference sequence). CDR3 region: CASSQGGYNNSPLHF. CDR3 nucleotides: TGTGCCAGCAGCCAAGGAGGGTATAATAATTCACCCCTCCACTTT.

This clone has a handful of counts. The chain has TRBV7-8 and TRBJ1-5; TRBD1 matches 10 bases. The CDR3 is 14 amino acids. V lost 5 bases to trimming and J lost 3 bases; unmatched junction nucleotides: 1. The germline V gene has CDR1 SGHVS and CDR2 FQNEAQ. The CDR3 reads CASSDRGLNQPQHF. CDR3 bases: TGTGCCAGCAGCGACAGGGGGCTCAATCAGCCCCAGCATTTT. Full variable domain (remainder filled in from reference TRBV7-8 and TRBJ1-5): GAGVSQSPRYKVAKRGQDVALRCDPISGHVSLFWYQQALGQGPEFLTYFQNEAQLDKSGLPSDRFFAERPEGSVSTLKIQRTQQEDSAVYLCASSDRGLNQPQHFGDGTRLSIL.

This clone was recorded a few times. The V gene is TRBV25-1, the J gene TRBJ1-4; 7 positions agree with TRBD1. The CDR3 length is 16 residues. With 4 bases clipped from V and 4 bases from J, the junction kept 9 bases outside the gene matches. Germline V lookup: CDR1 MGHDK, CDR2 SYGVNS. The CDR3 here is CASSANTGAGNEKLFF. The CDR3 coding sequence is TGTGCCAGCAGTGCAAACACAGGGGCCGGTAATGAAAAACTGTTTTTT. The full variable domain, in which reference TRBV25-1 and TRBJ1-4 provide the parts outside the CDR3, is EADIYQTPRYLVIGTGKKITLECSQTMGHDKMYWYQQDPGMELHLIHYSYGVNSTEKGDLSSESTVSRIRTEHFPLTLESARPSHTSQYLCASSANTGAGNEKLFFGSGTQLSVL.

The V gene is TRBV4-2, the J gene TRBJ2-7; 7 bases fit TRBD2. The germline V gene encodes CDR1 LGHNA and CDR2 YNFKEQ. This CDR3 has 16 residues. The ends lost 0 bases at V and 3 bases at J; junction bases unmatched: 8. The CDR3 loop reads CASSQDEPASGYEQYF. CDR3 DNA: TGTGCCAGCAGCCAAGATGAGCCCGCTAGCGGCTACGAGCAGTACTTC.

This clone was counted a single time. CDR3 DNA sequence: TGTGCCAGCAGCGTAGGTGGCCGGGTCTATGGCTACACCTTC. The encoded protein is CASSVGGRVYGYTF. This chain connects TRBV9 to TRBJ1-2; D is uncertain. With 0 bases removed from V and 4 bases from J, the gap between germline ends came to 10 bases. Looked up from germline, CDR1 is SGDLS and CDR2 is YYNGEE. CDR3 length: 14 residues. Drawing the rest from reference TRBV9 and TRBJ1-2, the complete variable domain is DSGVTQTPKHLITATGQRVTLRCSPRSGDLSVYWYQQSLDQGLQFLIQYYNGEERAKGNILERFSAQQFPDLHSELNLSSLELGDSALYFCASSVGGRVYGYTFGSGTRLTVV.

Written as DNA, the CDR3 is TGTGCCAGTACCTCAGGGGCCTCGGGGGAAAAACTGTTTTTT. Residues: CASTSGASGEKLFF. This chain joins TRBV19 and TRBJ1-4; tentatively, D is TRBD1 (6 bases). V dropped 7 bases and J dropped 8 bases, with 17 bases sitting between them. CDR3 length: 14 residues. CDR1 is LNHDA, CDR2 SQIVND, per germline (reference sequence). Filled out from reference TRBV19 and TRBJ1-4, the complete variable domain reads DGGITQSPKYLFRKEGQNVTLSCEQNLNHDAMYWYRQDPGQGLRLIYYSQIVNDFQKGDIAEGYSVSREKKESFPLTVTSAQKNPTAFYLCASTSGASGEKLFFGSGTQLSVL.

As to this clone: The limits of the CDR3 on the DNA are not certain, so only TCRdb's listed CDR3 is given. This sequence joins TRBV6-1 and TRBJ1-5. Looked up from germline, CDR1 is MNHNS and CDR2 is SASEGT. The CDR3 is 11 residues long, counting both termini. The CDR3: CASSSSEPQHF.

The V and J genes are TRBV19 and TRBJ1-6; TRBD1 matches at 8 bases. The CDR3 extends over 14 amino acids. Looked up from germline, CDR1 is LNHDA and CDR2 is SQIVND (reference sequence). J gave up 10 bases and V 7 bases, and 9 bases lay outside the gene matches. CDR3 sequence reads: CASNSRTGSSPLHF. CDR3 DNA: TGTGCCAGTAATTCCCGGACAGGGAGCTCACCCCTCCACTTT.

This chain connects TRBV7-3 to TRBJ2-2, with 9 bases aligning to TRBD2. The trim removed 2 bases at V and 1 base at J, leaving 2 bases unmatched. The CDR3 has 16 residues. Looked up from germline, CDR1 is SGHTA and CDR2 is FQGTGA. This CDR3 reads CASSLGAGGNTGELFF. The CDR3 bases are TGTGCCAGCAGCTTAGGAGCGGGAGGGAACACCGGGGAGCTGTTTTTT.

The V gene is TRBV5-4, the J gene TRBJ2-3; 10 bases are shared with TRBD2. The CDR3 extends over 15 amino acids. CDR1 is SGHNT and CDR2 is YYREEE in the germline V gene (reference sequence). Trimming removed 6 bases from V and 5 bases from J; junction bases left unmatched: 9. The DNA for the CDR3 is TGTGCCAGCAAAGCCACTAGCGGGGCGGGAGATACGCAGTATTTT. Encoded protein: CASKATSGAGDTQYF.